This T cell receptor (beta chain) was documented in a study of cytomegalovirus exposure and HLA in healthy donors. The CDR3 runs 17 residues. Germline V gene data show CDR1 as MDHEN and CDR2 as SYDVKM. Trimming took off 1 base at V and 7 bases at J, with 22 bases between the two ends. 13 Jbeta primers and 60 Vbeta primers were used for the PCR. Assay: immunoSEQ multiplex PCR; the TCRdb copy retains only in-frame clones and omits some. The table records 100,000 to 130,000 clones, around 73% of them present only once. The study, taken as a whole, reports: A later analysis reportedly identified an Asian-associated ancestry cluster as carrying fewer N-insertions than the roughly 600-donor mean. In a later analysis, TCR beta V- and J-gene trimming was associated with a missense DCLRE1C variant.

As to this clone: Its antigen is currently unknown.

Input material: PBMCs. The chain is built from TRBV28 and TRBJ1-2; D is unclear. This clonotype was sampled from a young man in good health and CMV-seronegative. DNA of the CDR3: TGTGCCAGCAGTTTATATGGGAATCCGGAGTCTACTAGTGGCTACACCTTC. Amino acid sequence: CASSLYGNPESTSGYTF.